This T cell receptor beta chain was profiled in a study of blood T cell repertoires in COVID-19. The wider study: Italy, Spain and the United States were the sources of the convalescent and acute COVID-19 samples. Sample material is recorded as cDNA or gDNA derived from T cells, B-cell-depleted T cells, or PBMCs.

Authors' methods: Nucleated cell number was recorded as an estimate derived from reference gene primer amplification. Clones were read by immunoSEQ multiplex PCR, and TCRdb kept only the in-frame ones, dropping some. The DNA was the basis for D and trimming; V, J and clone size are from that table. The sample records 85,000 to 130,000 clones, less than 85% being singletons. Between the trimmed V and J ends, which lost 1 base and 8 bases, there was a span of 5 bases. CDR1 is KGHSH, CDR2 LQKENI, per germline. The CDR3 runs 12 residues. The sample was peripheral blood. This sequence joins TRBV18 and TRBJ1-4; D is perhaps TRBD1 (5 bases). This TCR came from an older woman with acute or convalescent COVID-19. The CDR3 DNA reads TGTGCCAGCTCACCACGGGGCGAAAAACTGTTTTTT. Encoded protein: CASSPRGEKLFF.